The 21 T cell receptor beta chains presented below share a single source sample, sequenced in a study of beta chain features in type 1 diabetes. Of the isolated RNA, all was reverse transcribed, and so the sequenced material was expressed TCRB transcripts. The table came from immunoSEQ multiplex PCR; TCRdb's copy has only in-frame clones and leaves some out. The repertoire holds fewer than 650,000 clones, with about 16% as singletons. The sequencing input was naive CD4+ T cells from blood. Source of these receptors: a young man in good health.

The chain combines TRBV5-1 with TRBJ2-2, with D perhaps TRBD1 or TRBD2 (5 bases each). Deletions cut 6 bases from V and 0 bases from J, with 9 bases between. The CDR3 spans 14 residues. Germline V gene sequence: CDR1 SGHRS, CDR2 YFSETQ. The CDR3 here is CASNTGPNTGELFF. The DNA for the CDR3 is TGCGCCAGCAATACGGGGCCGAACACCGGGGAGCTGTTTTTT.

This clone was counted a few times. The rearrangement joins TRBV9 to TRBJ1-2; D might be TRBD1 (6 bases). Between the trimmed V and J ends, which lost 0 bases and 4 bases, there was a span of 16 bases. Germline CDR1 reads SGDLS; CDR2 reads YYNGEE. This CDR3 spans 16 amino acids. The CDR3 is CASSVGRGHYFYGYTF. CDR3 DNA sequence: TGTGCCAGCAGCGTAGGCAGGGGACACTACTTCTATGGCTACACCTTC.

This rearrangement joins TRBV13 to TRBJ2-3; D might be TRBD1 (5 bases). V was trimmed by 5 bases and J by 1 base, leaving 16 bases between them. The CDR3 sequence is 16 residues long. Germline V gives CDR1 PRHDT, CDR2 FYEKMQ (reference sequence). CDR3 protein: CASSPLGVRGTDTQYF. CDR3 DNA: TGTGCCAGCAGCCCTCTAGGGGTACGAGGCACAGATACGCAGTATTTT.

The rearrangement uses TRBV27 and TRBJ1-1; weak D call: TRBD1 (6 bases). The germline gives CDR1 MNHEY, CDR2 SMNVEV (reference sequence). Trimming removed 6 bases from V and 6 bases from J, with 17 bases in between. This CDR3 has 14 residues. DNA for the CDR3: TGTGCCAGCAGCCTCACCCGGGGGCGATCTGAAGCTTTCTTT. Its translation is CASSLTRGRSEAFF.

This clone appeared a few times. The chain recombines TRBV6-1 with TRBJ2-1, with D possibly TRBD2 on 6 matching bases. Trimming removed 8 bases at V and 4 bases at J, with 18 bases between. The CDR3 has 15 residues. Germline-derived CDR1 and CDR2 are MNHNS and SASEGT. CDR3 residues: CASEEGVLGYNEQFF. CDR3 bases: TGTGCCAGCGAGGAGGGTGTTCTTGGGTACAATGAGCAGTTCTTC.

Turning to this clone: Other DNA variants within this sample encode the same CDR3. The chain carries TRBV2 and TRBJ1-2; D remains unclear. V was cut by 2 bases and J by 5 bases, with 6 bases left in between. This CDR3 region has 12 residues. CDR1 and CDR2 (germline): SNHLY, FYNNEI. The DNA of the CDR3 is TGTGCCAGCAGTGAACAGAGATATGGCTACACCTTC. Amino acids: CASSEQRYGYTF. Based on the CDR3 plus reference TRBV2 and TRBJ1-2, the full variable domain is EPEVTQTPSHQVTQMGQEVILRCVPISNHLYFYWYRQILGQKVEFLVSFYNNEISEKSEIFDDQFSVERPDGSNFTLKIRSTKLEDSAMYFCASSEQRYGYTFGSGTRLTVV.

This chain links TRBV2 with TRBJ1-5, with D possibly being TRBD1 (6 bases). Trimming took 6 bases from V and 2 from J, leaving 11 bases between them. The CDR3 extends over 14 amino acids. Germline-derived CDR1 and CDR2 are SNHLY and FYNNEI. This CDR3 reads CASRADSGNQPQHF. CDR3 nucleotides: TGTGCCAGCAGAGCGGACAGCGGCAATCAGCCCCAGCATTTT. The variable domain in full, completed from reference TRBV2 and TRBJ1-5, reads EPEVTQTPSHQVTQMGQEVILRCVPISNHLYFYWYRQILGQKVEFLVSFYNNEISEKSEIFDDQFSVERPDGSNFTLKIRSTKLEDSAMYFCASRADSGNQPQHFGDGTRLSIL.

Of note for this clone: Other DNA sequences from this sample encode an identical CDR3 as well. The V call is TRBV9, the J call TRBJ2-3; the D is unclear. This CDR3 contains 14 residues. Between the trimmed V and J ends, which lost 0 bases and 1 base, there was a span of 6 bases. Germline V gene data show CDR1 as SGDLS and CDR2 as YYNGEE. The CDR3 sequence: CASSVDPGTDTQYF. DNA of the CDR3: TGTGCCAGCAGCGTAGATCCCGGCACAGATACGCAGTATTTT.

The chain couples TRBV6-1 to TRBJ2-6; D not resolved. CDR1 MNHNS and CDR2 SASEGT come from the germline V gene. V gave up 7 bases and J gave up 0 bases, with 7 bases separating them. This CDR3 has 14 residues. CDR3 DNA sequence: TGTGCCAGCATCAGACCCTCTGGGGCCAACGTCCTGACTTTC. This translates into CASIRPSGANVLTF.

This clone was detected a few times. This chain's CDR3 is CSVSRRFGGELFF. CDR3 bases: TGCAGCGTGTCAAGGAGGTTCGGCGGGGAGCTGTTTTTT. This chain joins TRBV29-1 and TRBJ2-2; D may be TRBD2 (5 bases). The CDR3 covers 13 residues. V lost 6 bases, J lost 7 bases, and 15 bases lay in between. Germline CDR1 is SQVTM and CDR2 is ANQGSEA.

This clone was observed a few times. This chain links TRBV28 with TRBJ2-4; unclear D gene. The germline V gene encodes CDR1 MDHEN and CDR2 SYDVKM. The CDR3 loop spans 16 amino acids. Trimming pared 3 bases from V and 0 bases from J, leaving 12 bases between. CDR3 in amino acids: CASSFRAALAKNIQYF. Here the CDR3 DNA reads TGTGCCAGCAGTTTCCGGGCAGCGCTAGCCAAAAACATTCAGTACTTC. Full variable domain (remainder filled in from reference TRBV28 and TRBJ2-4): DVKVTQSSRYLVKRTGEKVFLECVQDMDHENMFWYRQDPGLGLRLIYFSYDVKMKEKGDIPEGYSVSREKKERFSLILESASTNQTSMYLCASSFRAALAKNIQYFGAGTRLSVL.

The chain joins TRBV30 to TRBJ1-1, with TRBD1 as a possible D gene (6 bases). Trimming took off 0 bases at V and 7 bases at J, with 15 bases between the two ends. CDR1 GTSNPN and CDR2 SVGIG come from the germline V gene (reference sequence). The CDR3 is 14 amino acids. This CDR3 reads CAWSVPHRQVEAFF. The DNA for the CDR3 is TGTGCCTGGAGTGTACCTCATAGACAGGTTGAAGCTTTCTTT.

This clone has only a few counts. The V and J genes are TRBV13 and TRBJ1-4, with unresolved D. V was pared by 4 bases and J by 8 bases, with 14 bases between. CDR1 PRHDT and CDR2 FYEKMQ come from the germline V gene (reference sequence). The CDR3 runs to 14 residues. The CDR3 DNA sequence: TGTGCCAGCAGCTCCAGTACTTTCCGGGAAAAACTGTTTTTT. Translating gives CASSSSTFREKLFF.

The rearrangement uses TRBV28 and TRBJ1-2; 8 bases map to TRBD1. This CDR3 has 12 residues. V lost 8 bases to trimming and J lost 8 bases; unmatched junction nucleotides: 7. Germline-derived CDR1 and CDR2 are MDHEN and SYDVKM. CDR3 amino acids: CASASGGRGYTF. The CDR3 DNA sequence: TGTGCCAGCGCCTCAGGGGGCCGGGGCTACACCTTC.

The V call is TRBV7-9, the J call TRBJ1-2; D remains ambiguous. The CDR3 covers 12 residues. The germline V gene has CDR1 SEHNR and CDR2 FQNEAQ (reference sequence). V lost 0 bases and J 4 bases, leaving 3 bases between the germline ends. The CDR3 spells CASSLAAYGYTF. The CDR3 nucleotides read TGTGCCAGCAGCTTAGCTGCCTATGGCTACACCTTC.

The genes are TRBV2 and TRBJ1-2; no firm D call. In germline, CDR1 is SNHLY, CDR2 FYNNEI. The CDR3 length is 13 residues. Trimming took 6 bases from V and 5 from J, leaving 13 bases between them. The CDR3 DNA reads TGTGCCAGCAGGAAAGAGGCTCAATATGGCTACACCTTC. Protein: CASRKEAQYGYTF.

This clone turned up a few times. V usage is TRBV10-3 and J usage is TRBJ2-1; no clear D. Germline assignment: CDR1 ENHRY and CDR2 SYGVKD. This CDR3 has 15 residues. Trimming pared 3 bases from V and 0 bases from J, leaving 9 bases between. The chain's CDR3 is CAISERGSSYNEQFF. Written as DNA, the CDR3 is TGTGCCATCAGTGAACGCGGCAGCTCCTACAATGAGCAGTTCTTC.

The V call is TRBV25-1, the J call TRBJ2-7; a weak D match, TRBD1 (5 bases). Germline V gives CDR1 MGHDK, CDR2 SYGVNS. V lost 2 bases, J lost 2 bases, and 10 bases lay in between. The CDR3 contains 14 residues. Here the CDR3 DNA reads TGTGCCAGCAGTGAACAGGGAACACCCTACGAGCAGTACTTC. It translates to CASSEQGTPYEQYF.

This clone was observed a few times. The genes are TRBV7-9 and TRBJ2-5; 7 bases are shared with TRBD2. The V gene end was trimmed by 4 bases and the J gene end by 2 bases; junction bases not matched to a gene: 13. This CDR3 spans 17 amino acids. The germline V gene encodes CDR1 SEHNR and CDR2 FQNEAQ (reference sequence). The CDR3 DNA is TGTGCCAGCAGCTCACTTCACCGGACTAGTCGGCAAGAGACCCAGTACTTC. This sequence encodes CASSSLHRTSRQETQYF. Complete variable domain (other parts from reference TRBV7-9 and TRBJ2-5): DTGVSQNPRHKITKRGQNVTFRCDPISEHNRLYWYRQTLGQGPEFLTYFQNEAQLEKSRLLSDRFSAERPKGSFSTLEIQRTEQGDSAMYLCASSSLHRTSRQETQYFGPGTRLLVL.

For this clone: This same CDR3 is encoded by further DNA sequences in the sample. The chain couples TRBV7-2 to TRBJ2-5; D might be TRBD2 (5 bases). Trimming took 1 base from V and 3 from J, leaving 6 bases between them. This CDR3 region has 13 residues. Germline CDR1 reads SGHTA; CDR2 reads FQGNSA. DNA for the CDR3: TGTGCCAGCAGCTTAGTGAGGGAAGAGACCCAGTACTTC. This encodes CASSLVREETQYF. The variable domain in full, completed from reference TRBV7-2 and TRBJ2-5, reads GAGVSQSPSNKVTEKGKDVELRCDPISGHTALYWYRQSLGQGLEFLIYFQGNSAPDKSGLPSDRFSAERTGGSVSTLTIQRTQQEDSAVYLCASSLVREETQYFGPGTRLLVL.

J is TRBJ1-3 and V is TRBV15; D is undetermined. V gave up 0 bases and J gave up 4 bases, with 10 bases separating them. The germline V gene encodes CDR1 LNHNV and CDR2 YYDKDF (reference sequence). This CDR3 spans 15 amino acids. CDR3 sequence: CATSRERISGNTIYF. In DNA form, the CDR3 reads TGTGCCACCAGCAGAGAGAGGATCTCCGGAAACACCATATATTTT.